This T cell receptor (beta chain) was sequenced for a study of graft-versus-host responses after intestinal transplantation (dated by TCRdb to the early 2020s). For context, the study as a whole: Recipients received multivisceral, liver-intestinal, or isolated intestinal transplants. Alloreactive clones were identified by sequencing pre-transplant mixed lymphocyte reaction products and comparing them with unstimulated pre-transplant donor and recipient T cells. The cohort enrolled about two dozen intestinal transplant recipients, one of whom was a retransplant, and a few patients without pretransplant specimens were excluded. Every recipient was given anti-thymocyte globulin induction, then maintenance tacrolimus and steroids for 3 to 4 years. After intestinal transplantation, graft-versus-host and host-versus-graft alloreactive T cell clones were followed in the graft, circulation and bone marrow using bulk TCR-beta CDR3 sequencing. A peak of at least 4% donor T cells among recipient peripheral blood mononuclear cells was the definition used for donor T cell macrochimerism. Samples from a few later patients were sequenced in-house on an Illumina MiSeq with MiXCR processing rather than by the commercial service.

A remark on this clone: Its antigen is currently not known. Base qualities are not provided; no much larger clone lies one nucleotide away.

Results the study describes overall, beyond this receptor: The relatively low number and heterogeneity of intestinal transplant patients limited the conclusions. High GvH to HvG T cell clonal ratios were observed in the allografts of patients with donor T cell macrochimerism. GvH clones were detected in recipient bone marrow, and some of these GvH clones were observed earlier in ileal mucosa or blood, consistent with an intestinal mucosal origin. Early after transplant, peak levels of circulating GvH clones were found to be associated with declines in HvG clones.

V lost 0 bases and J lost 2 bases, and the count of bases not matched to a germline gene is 4. According to the germline V gene, CDR1 reads ENHRY and CDR2 reads SYGVKD. The CDR3, from cysteine to phenylalanine, totals 16 residues. The sequence is cut down to CDR3 DNA, 48 bases in frame from base 1. Libraries were prepared through the immunoSEQ multiplex PCR assay. For most patients, genomic DNA was isolated using the Qiagen DNeasy Blood and Tissue Kit and was shipped frozen to Adaptive Biotechnologies for TCR sequencing. High-throughput TCR-beta CDR3 sequencing of genomic DNA from most patients was performed by Adaptive Biotechnologies. The source study handled its data this way. Adaptive's ImmunoSEQ software supplied the TCR sequencing data for 15 to 20 patients, while MiXCR and VDJtools were used to process a few other patients. To correct CD4 versus CD8 sorting errors, sequences present in both subsets at a frequency ratio below 5:1 were removed. CDR3 nucleotide sequences shared between donor and recipient were removed because the origin of such sequences could not be assigned. To be classed as alloreactive, a clone needed at least 2-fold expansion over unstimulated cells and a minimum CFSE-low frequency of 0.002% (template counts) or 0.001% (read counts). A clone was considered mappable if detected in the sequenced pre-transplant spleen, lymph node, or MLR CFSE-low populations of the donor or recipient. Cumulative frequency of alloreactive clones was calculated as a percentage of all sequences weighted by copy number. TCRdb holds this immuneACCESS table with in-frame rearrangements only. Some clones are missing; in checked studies, unresolved V genes explain under half, and the rest has no known cause. V, J and clone size are taken as reported in that table, and D and trimming were inferred from the DNA itself. This sample lists fewer than 50,000 clones; about 81% were detected once. The top ten clones comprise about 0.42% of the sample.

Taken with the paper, the label for time point translates to: cells obtained before transplantation from donor or recipient. CD3+CD4+ and CD3+CD8+ populations were FACS-sorted from unstimulated pre-transplant donor and recipient cells taken from spleen or lymph nodes. The sequence links TRBV10-3 to TRBJ1-5; 7 bases in the middle match TRBD1. The sample in question was unstimulated CD4+ T cells sorted from spleen or lymph node cells, obtained before transplant. The receptor was isolated from a human donor who was the organ donor for an intestinal transplant. The DNA sequence reads TGTGCCATCAGTGAGTCTAGAGGACAGGGCAATCAGCCCCAGCATTTT. Translated, it gives CAISESRGQGNQPQHF.